These 10 T cell receptor beta chains came from one sample sequenced in a study of T cells in Graves' hyperthyroidism and ophthalmopathy. What was amplified from RNA transcripts were TCR beta CDR3 regions. First-round RT-PCR with HTBI primers amplified the TCR CDR3 region. From the multiplex PCR reads, TCRdb called clonotypes with MiXCR, one entry per CDR3 protein. This table holds 690,000 or so distinct CDR3 sequences, around a sixth found once. Input material: blood. These receptors were collected from a woman aged 45-60 years with Graves' hyperthyroidism that later progressed to Graves' ophthalmopathy.

V and J are TRBV3-1 and TRBJ2-7; no firm D call. Trimming left V 0 bases short and J 3 bases short, with 12 bases between. Germline V gene lookup returns CDR1 LGHDT and CDR2 YNNKEL (reference sequence). The CDR3 is 15 residues long. DNA for the CDR3: TGTGCCAGCAGCCAAGATCCCCGGTTCCTCTACGAGCAGTACTTC. This sequence encodes CASSQDPRFLYEQYF.

This clonotype occurred many times. The V and J genes are TRBV20-1 and TRBJ2-3; TRBD2 might be the D (5 bases). CDR3 length: 15 amino acids. Germline CDR1 is DFQATT and CDR2 is SNEGSKA (reference sequence). The V end lost 3 bases, the J end lost 9 bases, and 22 bases lay between the germline ends. The CDR3 coding sequence is TGCAGTGCTAGGAGGGCAGGCCTGGACCCGGGGACGCAGTATTTT. Translating it yields CSARRAGLDPGTQYF.

This chain connects TRBV20-1 to TRBJ1-2; D uncertain. Trimming shortened V by 3 bases and J by 4 bases, and 15 bases separated the two germline ends. This CDR3 is 14 amino acids long. Germline CDR1 is DFQATT and CDR2 is SNEGSKA (reference sequence). CDR3 in DNA: TGCAGTGCTAGGCCAACTCCGGGCCCCTATGGCTACACCTTC. It encodes CSARPTPGPYGYTF.

This clonotype has just a few counts. CDR3 loop: CATSRGGGNNEQFF. CDR3 coding DNA: TGTGCCACCAGCAGAGGTGGGGGAAACAATGAGCAGTTCTTC. This chain connects TRBV15 to TRBJ2-1; tentatively, D is TRBD1 or TRBD2 (5 bases each). Looked up from germline, CDR1 is LNHNV and CDR2 is YYDKDF (reference sequence). V dropped 1 base and J dropped 5 bases, with 9 bases sitting between them. The CDR3 runs 14 residues.

This clonotype was seen ten or more times. V usage is TRBV15 and J usage is TRBJ1-5; D unclear. V lost 0 bases and J lost 9, with 18 bases in between. From germline, CDR1 is LNHNV and CDR2 YYDKDF (reference sequence). CDR3 size: 16 residues. The CDR3 DNA reads TGTGCCACCAGCAGAGATCGATCAGAACTTGGTTGGCCCCAGCATTTT. Amino acid sequence: CATSRDRSELGWPQHF. The whole variable domain, filled in from reference TRBV15 and TRBJ1-5, reads DAMVIQNPRYQVTQFGKPVTLSCSQTLNHNVMYWYQQKSSQAPKLLFHYYDKDFNNEADTPDNFQSRRPNTSFCFLDIRSPGLGDTAMYLCATSRDRSELGWPQHFGDGTRLSIL.

This clonotype was recorded a few times. The V gene is TRBV12-3 or TRBV12-4, the J gene TRBJ2-5; D gene unclear. This CDR3 has 15 amino acids. V was shortened by 0 bases and J by 4 bases, with 12 bases between the two germline ends. In DNA form, the CDR3 reads TGTGCCAGCAGTTTAGCGCTGGAACAGTCAGAGACCCAGTACTTC. It translates to CASSLALEQSETQYF.

The chain couples TRBV5-5 to TRBJ1-4, with D unclear. The CDR3 is 14 residues long. The ends were cut back, 3 bases at V and 6 bases at J, with 12 bases in the middle. The germline gives CDR1 SGHKS, CDR2 YYEKEE (reference sequence). The CDR3 here is CASSSMRVDEKLFF. The CDR3 nucleotides read TGTGCCAGCAGCTCTATGAGAGTAGATGAAAAACTGTTTTTT. Looking up the rest from reference TRBV5-5 and TRBJ1-4 gives the full variable domain: DAGVTQSPTHLIKTRGQQVTLRCSPISGHKSVSWYQQVLGQGPQFIFQYYEKEERGRGNFPDRFSARQFPNYSSELNVNALLLGDSALYLCASSSMRVDEKLFFGSGTQLSVL.

J is TRBJ1-1 and V is TRBV12-3 or TRBV12-4; TRBD1 agrees at 9 bases. Trimming at V came to 3 bases and at J to 10 bases, leaving 12 bases not matched to a gene. CDR3 length: 15 residues. CDR3 bases: TGTGCCAGCAGTTTTGGTCACAGGGGGCCGTTCGGAGCTTTCTTT. Translation: CASSFGHRGPFGAFF.

This clonotype turned up a few times. The V call is TRBV28, the J call TRBJ1-4, with TRBD1 identical over 9 bases. The CDR3 is made up of 19 amino acids. The germline V gene has CDR1 MDHEN and CDR2 SYDVKM. The ends lost 5 bases at V and 5 bases at J; junction bases unmatched: 18. The CDR3 protein is CASSHRPGTGSWENEKLFF. The CDR3, as DNA: TGTGCCAGCAGTCATAGACCCGGGACAGGGAGTTGGGAGAATGAAAAACTGTTTTTT.

This clonotype occurred a few times. V and J are TRBV25-1 and TRBJ1-2; D remains ambiguous. Trimming took 6 bases from V and 0 from J, leaving 14 bases between them. From germline, CDR1 is MGHDK and CDR2 SYGVNS. CDR3 size: 15 residues. The CDR3 loop is CASSPGAGTNYGYTF. The CDR3 DNA is TGTGCCAGCAGCCCTGGCGCAGGCACTAACTATGGCTACACCTTC.